This T cell receptor (beta chain) came from a study of cytomegalovirus exposure and HLA in healthy donors. Study-wide results and limits: Common viral pathogens were later found to be apparently linked to several of the most significant clusters.

On this clone itself: Its antigen remains unidentified.

PCR was performed using 60 Vbeta and 13 Jbeta primers. TCRdb's copy holds only in-frame clones and misses some; the assay was immunoSEQ multiplex PCR. Its listing shows some 44,000 clones. V gave up 6 bases and J gave up 2 bases; unmatched junction bases: 5. Germline lookup yields CDR1 MDHEN and CDR2 SYDVKM. This CDR3 has 15 amino acids. The rearrangement links TRBV28 to TRBJ1-5, with TRBD1 matching over 9 bases. The specimen sequenced was PBMCs. The receptor comes from a woman aged 25 to 39 in good health and CMV-seronegative. CDR3 DNA sequence: TGTGCCAGCAGGGACAGGGGATTGGGCAATCAGCCCCAGCATTTT. This translates into CASRDRGLGNQPQHF.